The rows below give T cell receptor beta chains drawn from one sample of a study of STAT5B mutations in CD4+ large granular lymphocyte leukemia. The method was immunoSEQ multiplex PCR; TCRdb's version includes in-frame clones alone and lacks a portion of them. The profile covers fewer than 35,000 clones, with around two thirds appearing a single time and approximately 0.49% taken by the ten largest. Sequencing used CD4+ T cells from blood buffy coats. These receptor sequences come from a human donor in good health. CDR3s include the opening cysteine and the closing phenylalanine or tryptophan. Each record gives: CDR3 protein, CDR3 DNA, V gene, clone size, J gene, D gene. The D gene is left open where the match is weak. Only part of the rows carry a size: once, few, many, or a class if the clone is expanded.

CASSVIGQSDTQYF | TGTGCCAGCAGCGTAATAGGTCAATCAGATACGCAGTATTTT | TRBV9 | once | TRBJ2-3 | .
CAISAPGQGIYEQYF | TGTGCCATCAGTGCACCGGGACAGGGTATCTACGAGCAGTACTTC | TRBV10-3 | . | TRBJ2-7 | TRBD1
CASSLNLPGQTSGNTIYF | TGTGCCAGCAGCCTGAACCTCCCGGGACAGACTTCTGGAAACACCATATATTTT | TRBV11-1 | . | TRBJ1-3 | TRBD1
CASSQLDRGGGYTF | TGTGCCAGTAGCCAACTGGACAGGGGAGGTGGCTACACCTTC | TRBV19 | once | TRBJ1-2 | TRBD1
CASSEARSVNLYEQYF | TGTGCCAGCAGTGAGGCCAGGTCAGTTAATTTGTACGAGCAGTACTTC | TRBV2 | few | TRBJ2-7 | .
CASSRPGIGELFF | TGTGCCAGCTCACGACCAGGGATCGGGGAGCTGTTTTTT | TRBV18 | . | TRBJ2-2 | .
CASSRARSADTQYF | TGTGCCAGCAGCCGGGCAAGGTCCGCAGATACGCAGTATTTT | TRBV7-2 | . | TRBJ2-3 | .
CASSYHYSNQPQHF | TGTGCCAGCAGCTACCACTATAGCAATCAGCCCCAGCATTTT | TRBV6-1 | . | TRBJ1-5 | .
CASSVDYGRATGELFF | TGTGCCAGCAGCGTTGATTACGGCAGGGCTACCGGGGAGCTGTTTTTT | TRBV9 | . | TRBJ2-2 | .
CASSKGTPEKLFF | TGTGCCAGCAGCAAAGGAACCCCTGAAAAACTGTTTTTT | TRBV21-1 | . | TRBJ1-4 | .
CATSKGDVGTEAFF | TGTGCCACCAGCAAAGGGGACGTGGGCACTGAAGCTTTCTTT | TRBV15 | . | TRBJ1-1 | .
CASSWADRNYEQYF | TGTGCCAGCAGTTGGGCCGACAGAAACTACGAGCAGTACTTC | TRBV6-1 | . | TRBJ2-7 | .
CASSIDRDPAYEQFF | TGTGCCAGTAGTATAGATCGCGATCCCGCCTATGAGCAGTTCTTC | TRBV19 | once | TRBJ2-1 | .
CASSSEPGRYTEAFF | TGTGCCAGCTCATCGGAGCCGGGACGGTACACTGAAGCTTTCTTT | TRBV18 | few | TRBJ1-1 | .
CASSEQSSYNSPLHF | TGTGCCAGCAGTGAACAGAGCTCCTATAATTCACCCCTCCACTTT | TRBV6-1 | few | TRBJ1-6 | .
CASMVGNQPQHF | TGTGCCAGTATGGTGGGCAATCAGCCCCAGCATTTT | TRBV19 | few | TRBJ1-5 | .
CASSPGTLWMKAFF | TGTGCCAGCAGCCCCGGGACACTGTGGATGAAAGCTTTCTTT | TRBV11-2 | few | TRBJ1-1 | .
CASSDSQGTEAFF | TGTGCCAGCAGTGACTCGCAGGGCACTGAAGCTTTCTTT | TRBV6-4 | once | TRBJ1-1 | .
CASNSHAYEQYF | TGCGCCAGCAATTCCCACGCCTACGAGCAGTACTTC | TRBV5-1 | . | TRBJ2-7 | .
CASSQAYGGNTIYF | TGTGCCAGCAGCCAAGCCTACGGGGGAAACACCATATATTTT | TRBV14 | . | TRBJ1-3 | .
CAHQAGNYGYTF | TGTGCCCACCAGGCAGGGAACTATGGCTACACCTTC | TRBV30 | . | TRBJ1-2 | .
CATSRMTGGYSNQPQHF | TGTGCCACCAGCAGAATGACAGGGGGATATAGCAATCAGCCCCAGCATTTT | TRBV15 | few | TRBJ1-5 | TRBD1